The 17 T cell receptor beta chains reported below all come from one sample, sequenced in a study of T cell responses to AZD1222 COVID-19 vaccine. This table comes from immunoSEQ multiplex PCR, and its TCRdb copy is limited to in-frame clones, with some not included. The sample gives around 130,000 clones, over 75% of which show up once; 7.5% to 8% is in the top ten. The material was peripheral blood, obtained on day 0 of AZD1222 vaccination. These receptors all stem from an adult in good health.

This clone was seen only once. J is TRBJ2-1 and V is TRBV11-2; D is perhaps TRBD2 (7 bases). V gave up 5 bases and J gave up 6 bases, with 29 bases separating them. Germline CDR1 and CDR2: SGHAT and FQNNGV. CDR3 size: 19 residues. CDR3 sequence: CASSLEGRRLGGELNEQFF. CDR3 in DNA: TGTGCCAGCAGCCTGGAGGGTAGGAGACTAGGGGGGGAACTCAATGAGCAGTTCTTC.

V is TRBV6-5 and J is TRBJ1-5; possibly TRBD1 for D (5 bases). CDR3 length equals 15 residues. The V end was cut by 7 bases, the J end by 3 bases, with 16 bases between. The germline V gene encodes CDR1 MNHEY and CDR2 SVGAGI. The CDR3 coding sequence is TGTGCCAGCAAAAATCTAGACAGTTACAATCAGCCCCAGCATTTT. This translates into CASKNLDSYNQPQHF.

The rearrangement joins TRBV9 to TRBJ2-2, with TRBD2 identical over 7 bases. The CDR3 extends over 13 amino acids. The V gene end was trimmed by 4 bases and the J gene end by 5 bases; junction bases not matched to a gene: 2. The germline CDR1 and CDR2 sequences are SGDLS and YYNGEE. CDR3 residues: CASSSGGTGELFF. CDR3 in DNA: TGTGCCAGCAGCTCCGGGGGGACCGGGGAGCTGTTTTTT. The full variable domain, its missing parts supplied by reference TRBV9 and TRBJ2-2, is DSGVTQTPKHLITATGQRVTLRCSPRSGDLSVYWYQQSLDQGLQFLIQYYNGEERAKGNILERFSAQQFPDLHSELNLSSLELGDSALYFCASSSGGTGELFFGEGSRLTVL.

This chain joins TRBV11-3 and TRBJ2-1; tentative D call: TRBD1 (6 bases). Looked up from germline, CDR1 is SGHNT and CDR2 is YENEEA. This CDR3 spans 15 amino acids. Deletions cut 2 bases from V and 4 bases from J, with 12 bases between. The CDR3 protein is CASSLTGQVYNEQFF. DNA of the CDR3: TGTGCCAGCAGCTTAACAGGGCAGGTGTACAATGAGCAGTTCTTC.

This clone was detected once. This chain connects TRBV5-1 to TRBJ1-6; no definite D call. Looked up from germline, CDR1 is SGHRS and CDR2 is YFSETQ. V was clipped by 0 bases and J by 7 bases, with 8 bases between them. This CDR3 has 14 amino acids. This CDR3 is CASSLGGSNSPLHF. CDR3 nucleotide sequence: TGCGCCAGCAGCTTGGGAGGCTCCAATTCACCCCTCCACTTT. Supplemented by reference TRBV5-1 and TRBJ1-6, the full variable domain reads KAGVTQTPRYLIKTRGQQVTLSCSPISGHRSVSWYQQTPGQGLQFLFEYFSETQRNKGNFPGRFSGRQFSNSRSEMNVSTLELGDSALYLCASSLGGSNSPLHFGNGTRLTVT.

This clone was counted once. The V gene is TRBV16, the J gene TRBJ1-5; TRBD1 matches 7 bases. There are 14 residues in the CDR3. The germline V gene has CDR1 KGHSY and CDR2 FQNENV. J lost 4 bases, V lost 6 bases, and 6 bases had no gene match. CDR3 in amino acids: CASRHGQENQPQHF. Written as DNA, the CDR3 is TGTGCCAGCAGACACGGACAGGAAAATCAGCCCCAGCATTTT.

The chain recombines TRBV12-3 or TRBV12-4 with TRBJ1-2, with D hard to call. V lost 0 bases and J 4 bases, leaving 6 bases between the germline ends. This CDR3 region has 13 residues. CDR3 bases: TGTGCCAGCAGTTTAGCGGGGTTCTATGGCTACACCTTC. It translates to CASSLAGFYGYTF.

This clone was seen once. CDR3 in amino acids: CASSLALSYEQYF. CDR3 bases: TGCGCCAGCAGCTTGGCCCTCTCCTACGAGCAGTACTTC. The rearrangement links TRBV5-1 to TRBJ2-7; D remains ambiguous. The CDR3 contains 13 residues. Per the germline V gene, CDR1 is SGHRS and CDR2 is YFSETQ. V dropped 0 bases and J dropped 0 bases, with 4 bases sitting between them.

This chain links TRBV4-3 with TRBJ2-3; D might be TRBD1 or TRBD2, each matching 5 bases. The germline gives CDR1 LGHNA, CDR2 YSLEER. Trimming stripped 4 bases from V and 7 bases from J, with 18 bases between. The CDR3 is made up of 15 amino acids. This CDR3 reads CASSPGTGIFYTQYF. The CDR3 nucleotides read TGCGCCAGCAGCCCTGGGACCGGGATCTTCTATACGCAGTATTTT.

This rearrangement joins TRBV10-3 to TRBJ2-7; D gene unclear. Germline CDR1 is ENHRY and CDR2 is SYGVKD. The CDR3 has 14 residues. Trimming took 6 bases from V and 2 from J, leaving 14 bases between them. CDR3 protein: CAISNGQSAYEQYF. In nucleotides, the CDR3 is TGTGCCATCAGCAATGGCCAGTCTGCCTACGAGCAGTACTTC.

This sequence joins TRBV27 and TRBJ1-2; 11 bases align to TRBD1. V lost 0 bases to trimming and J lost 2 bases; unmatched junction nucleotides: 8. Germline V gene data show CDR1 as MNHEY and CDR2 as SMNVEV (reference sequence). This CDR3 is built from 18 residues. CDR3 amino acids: CASSLSPGQGADNYGYTF. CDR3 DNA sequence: TGTGCCAGCAGTTTATCCCCTGGACAGGGGGCTGACAACTATGGCTACACCTTC.

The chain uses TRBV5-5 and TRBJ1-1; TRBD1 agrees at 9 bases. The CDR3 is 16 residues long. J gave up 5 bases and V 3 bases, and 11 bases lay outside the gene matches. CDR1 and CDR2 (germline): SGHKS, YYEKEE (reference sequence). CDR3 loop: CASSSQQGARVTEAFF. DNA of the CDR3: TGTGCCAGCAGCTCCCAACAGGGGGCGAGGGTAACTGAAGCTTTCTTT.

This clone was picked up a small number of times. Here the CDR3 reads CAIAAQGVYNEQFF. The CDR3 DNA is TGTGCCATCGCGGCTCAGGGAGTCTACAATGAGCAGTTCTTC. This chain joins TRBV10-3 and TRBJ2-1; possibly TRBD1 or TRBD2 for D (5 bases each). Germline-derived CDR1 and CDR2 are ENHRY and SYGVKD. Trimming shortened V by 8 bases and J by 3 bases, and 14 bases separated the two germline ends. This CDR3 region has 14 residues.

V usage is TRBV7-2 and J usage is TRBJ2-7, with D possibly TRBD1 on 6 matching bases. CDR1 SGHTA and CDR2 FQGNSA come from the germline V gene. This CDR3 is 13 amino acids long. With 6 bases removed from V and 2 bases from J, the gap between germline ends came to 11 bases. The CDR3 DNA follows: TGTGCCAGCAGATGGACAGTTGCCTACGAGCAGTACTTC. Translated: CASRWTVAYEQYF.

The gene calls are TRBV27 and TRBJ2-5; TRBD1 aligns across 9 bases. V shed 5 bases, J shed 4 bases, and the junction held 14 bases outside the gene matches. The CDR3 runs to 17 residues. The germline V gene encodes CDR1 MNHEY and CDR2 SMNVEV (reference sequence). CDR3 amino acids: CASSRTAGTGRVETQYF. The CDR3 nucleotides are TGTGCCAGCAGTCGAACCGCAGGGACAGGGAGGGTAGAGACCCAGTACTTC.

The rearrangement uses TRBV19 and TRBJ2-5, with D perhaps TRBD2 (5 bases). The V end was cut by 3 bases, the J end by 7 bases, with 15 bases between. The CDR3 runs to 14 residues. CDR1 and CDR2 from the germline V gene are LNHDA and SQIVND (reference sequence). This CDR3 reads CASSIRETVRTQYF. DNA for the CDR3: TGTGCCAGTAGTATTAGGGAGACGGTACGGACCCAGTACTTC.

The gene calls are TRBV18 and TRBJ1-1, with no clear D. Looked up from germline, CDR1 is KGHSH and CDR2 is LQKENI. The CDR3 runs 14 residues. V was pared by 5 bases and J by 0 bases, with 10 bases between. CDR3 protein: CASSETSMNTEAFF. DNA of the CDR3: TGTGCCAGCTCAGAAACTTCGATGAACACTGAAGCTTTCTTT.